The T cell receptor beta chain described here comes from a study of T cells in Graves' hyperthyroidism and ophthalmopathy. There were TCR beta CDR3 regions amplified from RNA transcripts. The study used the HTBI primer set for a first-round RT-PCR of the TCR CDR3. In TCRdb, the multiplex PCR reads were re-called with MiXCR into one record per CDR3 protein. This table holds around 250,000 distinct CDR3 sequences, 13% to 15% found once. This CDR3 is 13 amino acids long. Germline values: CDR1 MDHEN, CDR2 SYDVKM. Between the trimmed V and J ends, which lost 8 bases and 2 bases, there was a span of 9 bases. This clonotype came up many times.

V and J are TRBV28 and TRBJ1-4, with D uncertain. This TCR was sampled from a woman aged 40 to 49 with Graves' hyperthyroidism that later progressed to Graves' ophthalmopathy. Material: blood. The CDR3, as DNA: TGTGCCAGCTCGGATGGCACTAATGAAAAACTGTTTTTT. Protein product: CASSDGTNEKLFF.